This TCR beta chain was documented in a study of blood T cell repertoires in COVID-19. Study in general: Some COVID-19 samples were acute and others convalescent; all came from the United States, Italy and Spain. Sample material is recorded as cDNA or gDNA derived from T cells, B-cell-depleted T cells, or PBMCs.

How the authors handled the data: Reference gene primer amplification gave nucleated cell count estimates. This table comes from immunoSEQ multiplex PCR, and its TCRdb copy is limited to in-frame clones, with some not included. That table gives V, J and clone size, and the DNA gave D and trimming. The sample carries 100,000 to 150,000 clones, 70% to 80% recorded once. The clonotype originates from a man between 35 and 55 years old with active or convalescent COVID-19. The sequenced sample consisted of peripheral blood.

The CDR3 here is CASSLTGLGIEQYF. CDR3 DNA sequence: TGTGCCAGCAGTCTAACCGGACTGGGGATCGAGCAGTATTTT. J is TRBJ2-3 and V is TRBV6-5; weak D call: TRBD2 (5 bases). V lost 5 bases to trimming and J lost 11 bases, with 20 bases between them. The length of the CDR3 is 14 residues. Germline CDR1 is MNHEY and CDR2 is SVGAGI.